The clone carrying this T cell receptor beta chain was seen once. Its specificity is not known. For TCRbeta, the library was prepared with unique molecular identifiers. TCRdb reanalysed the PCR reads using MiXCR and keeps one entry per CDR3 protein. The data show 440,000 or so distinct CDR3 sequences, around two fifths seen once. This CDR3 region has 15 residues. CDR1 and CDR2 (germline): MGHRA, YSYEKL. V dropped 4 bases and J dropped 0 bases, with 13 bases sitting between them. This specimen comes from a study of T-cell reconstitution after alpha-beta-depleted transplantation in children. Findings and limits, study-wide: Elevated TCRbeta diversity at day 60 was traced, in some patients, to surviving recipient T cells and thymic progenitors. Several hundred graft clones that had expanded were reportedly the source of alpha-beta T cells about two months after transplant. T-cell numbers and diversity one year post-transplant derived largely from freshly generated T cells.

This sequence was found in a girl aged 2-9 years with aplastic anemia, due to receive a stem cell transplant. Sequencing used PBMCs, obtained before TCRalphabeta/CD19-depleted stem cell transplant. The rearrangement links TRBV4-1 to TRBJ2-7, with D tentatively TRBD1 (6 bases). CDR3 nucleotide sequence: TGCGCCAGCAGCCGACTGACAGGTAGCTCCTACGAGCAGTACTTC. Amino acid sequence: CASSRLTGSSYEQYF.